The T cell receptor (beta chain) described here comes from a study of blood T cell repertoires in COVID-19. Method: immunoSEQ multiplex PCR; TCRdb's copy keeps in-frame clones and lacks some. The table shows some 150,000 clones, with approximately 80% occurring only once. This clone appeared a few times. Sample: peripheral blood. The sequence was obtained from a woman aged 55-70 years with COVID-19, enrolled during active disease.

The CDR3 here is CASSDGQGSSPLHF. The CDR3 nucleotides read TGTGCCAGCAGTGACGGACAGGGGAGTTCACCCCTCCACTTT. The chain recombines TRBV6-4 with TRBJ1-6; 9 bases map to TRBD1. The length of the CDR3 is 14 residues. The germline gives CDR1 MRHNA, CDR2 SNTAGT. V lost 2 bases and J lost 9; bases outside the gene matches: 2.